This T cell receptor beta chain stems from a study of shared clonotypes between healthy human individuals. Study-wide results and limits: Rarefaction curves obtained for sorted subsets showed sequencing incomplete despite large depth.

Produced via immunoSEQ multiplex PCR; TCRdb's table is partial and in-frame only. This table has approximately 2.1 million clones, just over 90% appearing once. The table lists this clone with a count of one. What it recognizes is unknown. Material for sequencing was naive CD4+ T cells from PBMCs. Regarding subset: CD45RA+ positively selected. The source of this sequence is a man between 18 and 29 years old in good health. Some clones in this sample may be carry-over from other donors' samples.

In DNA form, the CDR3 reads TGTGCCAGTACCAACACGGCCAGGGGTACAGATACGCAGTATTTT. Encoded protein: CASTNTARGTDTQYF. The J gene is TRBJ2-3, the V gene TRBV19; D might be TRBD1 (6 bases). The CDR3 is 15 residues long. Looked up from germline, CDR1 is LNHDA and CDR2 is SQIVND (reference sequence). V shed 7 bases and J shed 3 bases, with 17 bases lying between them.